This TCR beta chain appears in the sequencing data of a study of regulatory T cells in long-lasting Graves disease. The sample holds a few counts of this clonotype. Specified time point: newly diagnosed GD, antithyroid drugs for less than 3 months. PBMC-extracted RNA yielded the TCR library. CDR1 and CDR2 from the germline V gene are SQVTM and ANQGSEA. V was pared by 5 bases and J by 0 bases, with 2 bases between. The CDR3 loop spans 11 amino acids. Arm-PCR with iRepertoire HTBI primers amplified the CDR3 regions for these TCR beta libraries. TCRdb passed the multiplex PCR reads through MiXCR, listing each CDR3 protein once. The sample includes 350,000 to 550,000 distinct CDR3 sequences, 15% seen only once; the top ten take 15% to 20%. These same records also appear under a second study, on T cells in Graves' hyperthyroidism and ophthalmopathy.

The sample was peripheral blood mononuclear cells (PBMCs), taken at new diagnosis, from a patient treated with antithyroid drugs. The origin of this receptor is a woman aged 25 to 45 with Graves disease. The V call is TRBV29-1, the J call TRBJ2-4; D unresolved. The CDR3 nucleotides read TGCAGCGTTATAGCCAAAAACATTCAGTACTTC. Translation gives CSVIAKNIQYF. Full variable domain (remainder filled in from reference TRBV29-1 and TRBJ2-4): SAVISQKPSRDICQRGTSLTIQCQVDSQVTMMFWYRQQPGQSLTLIATANQGSEATYESGFVIDKFPISRPNLTFSTLTVSNMSPEDSSIYLCSVIAKNIQYFGAGTRLSVL.